The T cell receptor beta chain described here comes from a study of technical replicates of blood from a few donors. The table came from immunoSEQ multiplex PCR; TCRdb's copy has only in-frame clones and leaves some out. Here the sample spans 95,000 or so clones, approximately 95% being singletons. The CDR3 is 16 residues long. CDR1 is SGHNT and CDR2 is YYREEE in the germline V gene (reference sequence). V shed 4 bases, J shed 5 bases, and the junction held 9 bases outside the gene matches. This TCR derives from a human donor in good health. The chain recombines TRBV5-4 with TRBJ2-7; 13 bases match TRBD2. The sample comprised T cells isolated from PBMCs. The CDR3 sequence: CASSGRTSGRIDEQYF. The CDR3 region has the DNA TGTGCCAGCAGCGGGAGGACTAGCGGGAGAATCGACGAGCAGTACTTC.